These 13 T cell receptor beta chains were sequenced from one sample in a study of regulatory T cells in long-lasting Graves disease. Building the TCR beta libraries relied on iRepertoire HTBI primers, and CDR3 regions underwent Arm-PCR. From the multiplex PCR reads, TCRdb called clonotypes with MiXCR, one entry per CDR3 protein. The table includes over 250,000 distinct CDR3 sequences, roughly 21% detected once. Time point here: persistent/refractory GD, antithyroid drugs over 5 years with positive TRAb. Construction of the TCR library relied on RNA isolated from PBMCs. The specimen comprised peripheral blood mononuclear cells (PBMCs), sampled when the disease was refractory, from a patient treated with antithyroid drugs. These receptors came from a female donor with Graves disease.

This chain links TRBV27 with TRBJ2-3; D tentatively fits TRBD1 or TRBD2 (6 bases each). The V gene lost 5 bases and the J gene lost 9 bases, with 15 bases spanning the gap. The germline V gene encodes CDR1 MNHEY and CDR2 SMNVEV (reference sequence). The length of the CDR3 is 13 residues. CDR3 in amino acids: CASSLWGAETQYF. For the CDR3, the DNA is TGTGCCAGCAGTCTCTGGGGGGCGGAGACGCAGTATTTT.

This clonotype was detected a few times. Here the CDR3 DNA reads TGTGCCAGCAGTTACGGCCGGGTCGGAGGCTACACCTTC. This translates into CASSYGRVGGYTF. The V call is TRBV6-2 or TRBV6-3, the J call TRBJ1-2; the D is unclear. This CDR3 spans 13 amino acids. The germline V gene has CDR1 MNHEY and CDR2 SVGEGT. With 2 bases removed from V and 8 bases from J, the gap between germline ends came to 12 bases.

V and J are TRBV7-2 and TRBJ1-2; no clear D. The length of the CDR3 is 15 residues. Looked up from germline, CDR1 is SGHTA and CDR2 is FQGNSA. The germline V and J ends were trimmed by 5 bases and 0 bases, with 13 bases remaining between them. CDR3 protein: CASSPPTSANYGYTF. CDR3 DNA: TGTGCCAGCAGCCCCCCCACCTCAGCTAACTATGGCTACACCTTC. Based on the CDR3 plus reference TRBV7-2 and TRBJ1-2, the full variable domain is GAGVSQSPSNKVTEKGKDVELRCDPISGHTALYWYRQSLGQGLEFLIYFQGNSAPDKSGLPSDRFSAERTGGSVSTLTIQRTQQEDSAVYLCASSPPTSANYGYTFGSGTRLTVV.

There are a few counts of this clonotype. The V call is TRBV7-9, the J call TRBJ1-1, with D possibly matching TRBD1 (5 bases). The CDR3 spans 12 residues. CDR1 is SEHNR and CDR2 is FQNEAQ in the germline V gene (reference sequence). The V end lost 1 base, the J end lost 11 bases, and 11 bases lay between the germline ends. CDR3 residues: CASSLERQGAFF. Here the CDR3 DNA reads TGTGCCAGCAGCTTAGAACGGCAGGGCGCTTTCTTT.

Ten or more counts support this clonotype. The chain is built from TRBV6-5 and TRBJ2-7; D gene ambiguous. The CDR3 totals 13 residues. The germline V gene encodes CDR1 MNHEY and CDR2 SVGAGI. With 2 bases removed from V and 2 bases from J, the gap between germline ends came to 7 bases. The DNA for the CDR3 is TGTGCCAGCAGTTACGTTAGACCCTACGAGCAGTACTTC. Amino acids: CASSYVRPYEQYF.

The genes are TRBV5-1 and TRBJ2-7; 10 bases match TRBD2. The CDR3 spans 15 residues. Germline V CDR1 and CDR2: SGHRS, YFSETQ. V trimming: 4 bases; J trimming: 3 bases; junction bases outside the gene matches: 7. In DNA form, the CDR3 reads TGCGCCAGCAGCCCGGGTTCTAGCGGGAGCTACGAGCAGTACTTC. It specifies CASSPGSSGSYEQYF.

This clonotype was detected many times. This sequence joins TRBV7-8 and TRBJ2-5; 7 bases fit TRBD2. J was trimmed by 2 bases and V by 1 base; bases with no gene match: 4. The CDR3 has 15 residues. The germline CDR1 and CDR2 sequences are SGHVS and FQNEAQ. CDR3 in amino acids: CASSLEFGGQETQYF. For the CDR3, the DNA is TGTGCCAGCAGCTTAGAATTCGGGGGGCAAGAGACCCAGTACTTC. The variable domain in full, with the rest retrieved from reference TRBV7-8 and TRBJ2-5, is GAGVSQSPRYKVAKRGQDVALRCDPISGHVSLFWYQQALGQGPEFLTYFQNEAQLDKSGLPSDRFFAERPEGSVSTLKIQRTQQEDSAVYLCASSLEFGGQETQYFGPGTRLLVL.

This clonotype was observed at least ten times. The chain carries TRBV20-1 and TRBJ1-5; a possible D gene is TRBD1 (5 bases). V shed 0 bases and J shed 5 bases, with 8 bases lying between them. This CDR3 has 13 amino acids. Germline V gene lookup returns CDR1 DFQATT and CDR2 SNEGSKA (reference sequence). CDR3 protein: CSAREVGDQPQHF. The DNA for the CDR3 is TGCAGTGCTAGAGAGGTGGGGGATCAGCCCCAGCATTTT.

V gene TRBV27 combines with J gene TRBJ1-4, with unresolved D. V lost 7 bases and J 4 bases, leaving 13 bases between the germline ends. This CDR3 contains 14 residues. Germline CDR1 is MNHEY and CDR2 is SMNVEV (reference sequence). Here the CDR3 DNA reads TGTGCCAGCAATTTCTCCAGGAATAATGAAAAACTGTTTTTT. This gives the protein CASNFSRNNEKLFF.

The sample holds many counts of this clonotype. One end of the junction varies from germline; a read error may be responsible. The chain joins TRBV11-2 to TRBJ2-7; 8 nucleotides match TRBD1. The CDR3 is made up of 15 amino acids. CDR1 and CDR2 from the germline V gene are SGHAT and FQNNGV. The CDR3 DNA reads TGTGCCAACAGCTCGCTATGGGACAGGAACTACGAGCAGTACTTC. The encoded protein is CANSSLWDRNYEQYF.

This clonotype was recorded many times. The CDR3 DNA sequence: TGTGCCAGCACTCCACTATTGGGACAGCCCTACGAGCAGTACTTC. It specifies CASTPLLGQPYEQYF. This chain joins TRBV28 and TRBJ2-7; 7 bases align to TRBD1. V shed 7 bases and J 2 bases; nucleotides not matched to a gene: 11. The V gene's germline CDR1 is MDHEN and CDR2 SYDVKM. There are 15 residues in the CDR3.

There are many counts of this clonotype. CDR3 in DNA: TGTGCCAGCCAACCCGGGCCTCTTGGGGAGACCCAGTACTTC. The encoded protein is CASQPGPLGETQYF. The chain is built from TRBV28 and TRBJ2-5, with D uncertain. The CDR3 is made up of 14 amino acids. The V end lost 8 bases, the J end lost 5 bases, and 18 bases lay between the germline ends. The V gene's germline CDR1 is MDHEN and CDR2 SYDVKM.

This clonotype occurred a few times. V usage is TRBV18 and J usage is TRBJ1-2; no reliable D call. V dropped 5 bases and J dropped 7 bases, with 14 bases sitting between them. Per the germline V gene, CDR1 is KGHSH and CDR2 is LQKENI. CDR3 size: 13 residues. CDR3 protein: CASSTWEGTGYTF. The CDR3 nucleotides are TGTGCCAGCTCAACGTGGGAAGGAACTGGCTACACCTTC.